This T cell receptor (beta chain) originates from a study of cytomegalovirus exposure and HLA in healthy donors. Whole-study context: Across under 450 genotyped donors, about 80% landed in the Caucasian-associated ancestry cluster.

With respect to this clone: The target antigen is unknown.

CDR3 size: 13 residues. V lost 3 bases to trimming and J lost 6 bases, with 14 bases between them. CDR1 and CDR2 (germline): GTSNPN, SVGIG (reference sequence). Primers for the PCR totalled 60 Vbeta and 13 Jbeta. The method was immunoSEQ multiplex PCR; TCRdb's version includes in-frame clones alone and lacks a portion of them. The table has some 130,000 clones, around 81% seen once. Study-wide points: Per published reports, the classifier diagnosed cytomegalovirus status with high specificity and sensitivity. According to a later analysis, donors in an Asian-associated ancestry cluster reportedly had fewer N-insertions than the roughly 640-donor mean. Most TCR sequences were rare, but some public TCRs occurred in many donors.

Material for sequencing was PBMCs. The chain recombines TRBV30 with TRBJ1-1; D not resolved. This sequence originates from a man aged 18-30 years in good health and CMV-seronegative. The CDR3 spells CAWSPTLSPEAFF. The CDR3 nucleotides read TGTGCCTGGAGCCCTACCCTCTCGCCTGAAGCTTTCTTT.